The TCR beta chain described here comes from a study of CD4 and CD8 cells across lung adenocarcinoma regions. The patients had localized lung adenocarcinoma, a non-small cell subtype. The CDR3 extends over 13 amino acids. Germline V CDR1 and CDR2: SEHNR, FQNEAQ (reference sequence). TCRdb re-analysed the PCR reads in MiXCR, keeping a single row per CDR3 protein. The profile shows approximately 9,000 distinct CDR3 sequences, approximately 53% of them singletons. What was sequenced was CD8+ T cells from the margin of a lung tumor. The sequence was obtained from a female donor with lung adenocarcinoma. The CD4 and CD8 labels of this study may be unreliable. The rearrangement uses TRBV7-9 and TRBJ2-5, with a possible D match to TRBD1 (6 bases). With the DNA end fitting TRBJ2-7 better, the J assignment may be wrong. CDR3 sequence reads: CASSETGAYEQYF. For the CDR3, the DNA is TGTGCCAGCAGCGAGACAGGAGCCTACGAGCAGTACTTC.